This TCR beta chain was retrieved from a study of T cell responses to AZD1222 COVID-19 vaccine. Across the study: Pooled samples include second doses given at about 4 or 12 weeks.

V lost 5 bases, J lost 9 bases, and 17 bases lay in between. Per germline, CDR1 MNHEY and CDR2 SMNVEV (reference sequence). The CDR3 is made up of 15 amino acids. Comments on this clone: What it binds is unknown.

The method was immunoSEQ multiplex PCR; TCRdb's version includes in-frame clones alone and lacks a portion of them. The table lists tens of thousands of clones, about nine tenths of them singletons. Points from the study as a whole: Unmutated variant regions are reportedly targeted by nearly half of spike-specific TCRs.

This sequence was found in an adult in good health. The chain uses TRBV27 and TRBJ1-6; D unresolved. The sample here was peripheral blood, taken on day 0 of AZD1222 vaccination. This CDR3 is CASSSITVWGSPLHF. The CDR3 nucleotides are TGTGCCAGCAGTAGTATTACGGTGTGGGGTTCACCCCTCCACTTT.